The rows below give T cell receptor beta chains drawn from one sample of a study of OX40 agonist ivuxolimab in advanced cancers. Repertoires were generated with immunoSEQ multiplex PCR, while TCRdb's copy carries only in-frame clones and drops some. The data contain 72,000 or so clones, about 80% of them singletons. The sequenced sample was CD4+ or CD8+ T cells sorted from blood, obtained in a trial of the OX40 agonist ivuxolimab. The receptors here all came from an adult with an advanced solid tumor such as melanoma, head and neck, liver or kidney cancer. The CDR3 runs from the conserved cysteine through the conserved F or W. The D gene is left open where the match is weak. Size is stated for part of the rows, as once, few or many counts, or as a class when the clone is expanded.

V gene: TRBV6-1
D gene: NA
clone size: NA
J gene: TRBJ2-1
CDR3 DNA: TGTGCCAGCACCTATCTAGGATACGAGCAGTTCTTC
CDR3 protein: CASTYLGYEQFF

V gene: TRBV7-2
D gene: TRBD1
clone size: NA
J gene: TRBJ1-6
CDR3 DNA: TGTGCCAGCAGCTTAGCGGGGACAGGTTCAAACTCACCCCTCCACTTT
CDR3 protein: CASSLAGTGSNSPLHF

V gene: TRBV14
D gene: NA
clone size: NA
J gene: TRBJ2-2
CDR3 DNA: TGTGCCAGCATTTCGTGGGGGGCGGTCGGGGAGCTGTTTTTT
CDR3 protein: CASISWGAVGELFF

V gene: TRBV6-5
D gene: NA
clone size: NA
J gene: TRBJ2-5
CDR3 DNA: TGTGCCAGCAGTTACACAAGGGACGGCCTGGAGGACTTC
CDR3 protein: CASSYTRDGLEDF

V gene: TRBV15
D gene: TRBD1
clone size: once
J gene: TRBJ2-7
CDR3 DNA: TGTGCCACCAGCAGCCGGGACAGAAACCACTACGAGCAGTACTTC
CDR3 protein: CATSSRDRNHYEQYF

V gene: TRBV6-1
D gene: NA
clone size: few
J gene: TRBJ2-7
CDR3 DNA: TGTGCCAGCAGTCCTAAGTGGGCGAGCTACGAGCAGTACTTC
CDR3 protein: CASSPKWASYEQYF

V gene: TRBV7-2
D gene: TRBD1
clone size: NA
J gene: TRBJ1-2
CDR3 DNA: TGTGCCAGCAGCTCGACAGGGGACGGCTACACCTTC
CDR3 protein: CASSSTGDGYTF

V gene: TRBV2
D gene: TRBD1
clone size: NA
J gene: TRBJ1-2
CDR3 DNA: TGTGCCAGCACCATCGGACAGGGGATCGGCTACACCTTC
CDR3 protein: CASTIGQGIGYTF

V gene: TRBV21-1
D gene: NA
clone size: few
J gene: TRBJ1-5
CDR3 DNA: TGTGCCAGCAGGAGCAGGGACAATCAGCCCCAGCATTTT
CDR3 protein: CASRSRDNQPQHF

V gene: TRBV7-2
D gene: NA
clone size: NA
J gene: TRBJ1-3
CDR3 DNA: TGTGCCAGCAGCTCCCTTCGGCGGGGAAAGAGTGGAAACACCATATATTTT
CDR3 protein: CASSSLRRGKSGNTIYF

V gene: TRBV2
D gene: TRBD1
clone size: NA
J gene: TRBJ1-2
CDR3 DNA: TGTGCCAGCAGGGCGGACAGGCTTCGTAACTATGGCTACACCTTC
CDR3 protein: CASRADRLRNYGYTF

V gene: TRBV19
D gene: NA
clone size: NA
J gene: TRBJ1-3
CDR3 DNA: TGTGCCAGTAGTGCTGTCCGGGACACGGTCTCTGGAAACACCATATATTTT
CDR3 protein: CASSAVRDTVSGNTIYF

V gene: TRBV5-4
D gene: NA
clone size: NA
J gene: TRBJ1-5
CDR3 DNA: TGTGCCAGCAGCATTGACAGCAACAATCAGCCCCAGCATTTT
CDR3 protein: CASSIDSNNQPQHF

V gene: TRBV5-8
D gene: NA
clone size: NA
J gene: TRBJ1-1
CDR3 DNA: TGTGCCAGCAGCTCTTTAGTGGGAAGAGCTTTCTTT
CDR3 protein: CASSSLVGRAFF

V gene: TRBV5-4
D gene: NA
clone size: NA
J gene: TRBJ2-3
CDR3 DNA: TGTGCCAGCAGCTTCCAGGTTCAATTTAGCACAGATACGCAGTATTTT
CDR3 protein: CASSFQVQFSTDTQYF

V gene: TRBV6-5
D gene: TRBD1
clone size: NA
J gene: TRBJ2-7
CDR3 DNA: TGTGCCAGCAGCTACCGGACAGGGAAACCCTACGAGCAGTACTTC
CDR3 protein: CASSYRTGKPYEQYF

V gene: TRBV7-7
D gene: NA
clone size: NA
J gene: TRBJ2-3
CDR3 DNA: TGTGCTAGCAGTTCCGGCCGGACAGATACGCAGTATTTT
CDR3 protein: CASSSGRTDTQYF

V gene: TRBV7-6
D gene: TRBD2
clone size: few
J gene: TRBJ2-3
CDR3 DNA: TGTGCCAGCAGCTTAGGACGGGGGGTAACAGATACGCAGTATTTT
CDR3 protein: CASSLGRGVTDTQYF

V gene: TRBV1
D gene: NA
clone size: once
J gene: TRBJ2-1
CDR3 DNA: TGCACCAGCAGCCAAGATACCCGGCGGGGGGCCATATTTGACAATGAGCAGTTCTTC
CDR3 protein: CTSSQDTRRGAIFDNEQFF

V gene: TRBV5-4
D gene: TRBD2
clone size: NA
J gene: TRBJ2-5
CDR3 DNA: TGTGCCAGCAATGGCGGGGGACCCTTCCAAGAGACCCAGTACTTC
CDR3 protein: CASNGGGPFQETQYF

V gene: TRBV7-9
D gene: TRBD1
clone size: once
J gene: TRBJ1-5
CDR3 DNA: TGTGCCAGCAGCTTCCAGGGGGCTTCTCAGCCCCAGCATTTT
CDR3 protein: CASSFQGASQPQHF